This TCR beta chain was found in a study of Graves' ophthalmopathy and Graves' hyperthyroidism. Study results and caveats: Sensitivity reached 60% to 71% and specificity 72.22% when the model predicted ophthalmopathy progression.

Investigators amplified TCR beta CDR3 regions from RNA transcripts. The authors performed first-round RT-PCR with HTBI primers and then a second-round multiplex PCR. Each CDR3 protein is one row after TCRdb ran MiXCR on the multiplex PCR reads. The data show hundreds of thousands of distinct CDR3 sequences, approximately 22% seen once. This clonotype was found many times. Its matching antigen is unknown. Input material: peripheral blood. This receptor was obtained from a woman aged 18-30 years with stable Graves' hyperthyroidism. Some clones in this sample may be carry-over from other donors' samples.

This CDR3 reads CASSPGTGSTEAFF. Here the CDR3 DNA reads TGTGCCAGCAGCCCAGGGACAGGGAGCACTGAAGCTTTCTTT. The chain couples TRBV7-2 to TRBJ1-1; the match to TRBD1 covers 9 bases. The CDR3 sequence is 14 residues long. Germline values: CDR1 SGHTA, CDR2 FQGNSA. V lost 5 bases and J lost 4; bases outside the gene matches: 5.